This TCR beta chain was sequenced in a study of T cells in Graves' hyperthyroidism and ophthalmopathy. Findings and caveats of the study: In the blood, most expanded thyroid clonotypes above 0.001 appeared as well. A model of 13 V-J features distinguished ophthalmopathy from stable hyperthyroidism.

Amplification targeted TCR beta CDR3 regions from RNA transcripts. First-round RT-PCR targeting the TCR CDR3 was performed with the HTBI primer set. TCRdb processed the multiplex PCR reads anew with MiXCR; each CDR3 protein has one entry. The table lists a few hundred thousand distinct CDR3 sequences, less than 20% of them singletons. With 8 bases clipped from V and 2 bases from J, the junction kept 10 bases outside the gene matches. Germline-derived CDR1 and CDR2 are MNHEY and SVGEGT. The CDR3 has 15 amino acids. The study based diagnoses on clinical symptoms, serum thyroxine and TRAb, thyroid ultrasound and orbital computed tomography. PBMCs were derived from 9.5 to 10 ml fresh peripheral blood. This clonotype occurred many times. Its specificity is not known.

Sequenced sample: blood. The rearrangement joins TRBV6-2 or TRBV6-3 to TRBJ2-3; 7 bases map to TRBD2. This clonotype was obtained from a woman in her twenties or thirties with Graves' hyperthyroidism. The chain's CDR3 is CASVPAGKVTDTQYF. The CDR3 DNA reads as TGTGCCAGCGTACCAGCGGGAAAGGTCACAGATACGCAGTATTTT.